The 20 T cell receptor beta chains presented below share a single source sample, sequenced in a study of T-cell reconstitution after alpha-beta-depleted transplantation in children. The authors prepared the TCRbeta library with unique molecular identifiers. Each CDR3 protein gets one entry after TCRdb re-called the PCR reads with MiXCR. The sample shows some 550,000 distinct CDR3 sequences, around 18% of them seen only once. This specimen was PBMCs from the stem cell graft donor, taken from the stem cell graft. The receptors come from a human donor who donated a stem cell graft to a child with acute lymphoblastic leukemia.

This rearrangement joins TRBV7-9 to TRBJ2-1; 10 nucleotides line up with TRBD2. The V gene end was trimmed by 4 bases and the J gene end by 8 bases; junction bases not matched to a gene: 5. The CDR3 spans 14 residues. Germline V gene data show CDR1 as SEHNR and CDR2 as FQNEAQ (reference sequence). The CDR3 DNA is TGTGCCAGCAGCTCTCTAGCGGGAGCCTATGAGCAGTTCTTC. This encodes CASSSLAGAYEQFF.

The genes are TRBV20-1 and TRBJ2-2, with 12 bases fitting TRBD2. The CDR3 runs to 14 residues. Germline assignment: CDR1 DFQATT and CDR2 SNEGSKA (reference sequence). With 6 bases clipped from V and 6 bases from J, the junction kept 5 bases outside the gene matches. Here the CDR3 reads CSAPTSGRAGELFF. In nucleotides, the CDR3 is TGCAGTGCGCCGACTAGCGGGAGAGCCGGGGAGCTGTTTTTT.

The rearrangement links TRBV9 to TRBJ2-5; D is possibly TRBD2 (6 bases). The V and J ends lost 3 bases and 3 bases respectively, with 12 bases between them. The CDR3 sequence is 14 residues long. Looked up from germline, CDR1 is SGDLS and CDR2 is YYNGEE. CDR3 region: CASSAEGGEETQYF. The CDR3 DNA sequence: TGTGCCAGCAGCGCGGAAGGAGGGGAAGAGACCCAGTACTTC.

This clonotype was seen only a few times. This rearrangement joins TRBV6-1 to TRBJ2-7; the D gene could be TRBD1 or TRBD2 (5 bases each). The CDR3 length is 14 residues. Per germline, CDR1 MNHNS and CDR2 SASEGT. V lost 11 bases and J lost 2, with 19 bases in between. In nucleotides, the CDR3 is TGTGCCGCTGGGAGTCCCGACAGTGCCTACGAGCAGTACTTC. This gives the protein CAAGSPDSAYEQYF.

V usage is TRBV5-1 and J usage is TRBJ1-4; 7 positions match TRBD1. Per germline, CDR1 SGHRS and CDR2 YFSETQ. J was trimmed by 1 base and V by 4 bases; bases with no gene match: 7. This CDR3 has 16 amino acids. The CDR3 coding sequence is TGCGCCAGCAGCCCTCGGACAGGCCGAACTAATGAAAAACTGTTTTTT. Amino acid sequence: CASSPRTGRTNEKLFF. Full variable domain (rest looked up from reference TRBV5-1 and TRBJ1-4): KAGVTQTPRYLIKTRGQQVTLSCSPISGHRSVSWYQQTPGQGLQFLFEYFSETQRNKGNFPGRFSGRQFSNSRSEMNVSTLELGDSALYLCASSPRTGRTNEKLFFGSGTQLSVL.

The rearrangement links TRBV25-1 to TRBJ1-1; 10 bases are a match to TRBD1. Germline V gene sequence: CDR1 MGHDK, CDR2 SYGVNS. Losses at the gene ends were 3 bases for V and 4 bases for J; bases not matched to a gene: 5. This CDR3 contains 15 residues. The CDR3 DNA is TGTGCCAGCAGTGAGACAGGGGGCGTATTCACTGAAGCTTTCTTT. This codes for CASSETGGVFTEAFF.

This clonotype was seen a few times. This chain joins TRBV4-2 and TRBJ1-3, with TRBD1 matching 7 bases. Germline values: CDR1 LGHNA, CDR2 YNFKEQ. V shed 3 bases, J shed 0 bases, and the junction held 8 bases outside the gene matches. The length of the CDR3 is 17 residues. The CDR3 protein is CASSQDRTLFSGNTIYF. The CDR3 DNA follows: TGTGCCAGCAGCCAGGACAGGACCCTTTTCTCTGGAAACACCATATATTTT.

The table lists this clonotype with a few counts. The chain has TRBV20-1 and TRBJ2-7; TRBD2 agrees at 8 bases. Per germline, CDR1 DFQATT and CDR2 SNEGSKA (reference sequence). V dropped 0 bases and J dropped 7; count of bases not matched to a gene: 14. This CDR3 comprises 16 residues. The DNA of the CDR3 is TGCAGTGCTAGAGACCCCAGTAGAGCGGGAGAGCGGGAGCAGTACTTC. Protein: CSARDPSRAGEREQYF.

V is TRBV12-3 or TRBV12-4 and J is TRBJ1-2; no reliable D call. V was shortened by 3 bases and J by 2 bases, with 10 bases between the two germline ends. There are 14 residues in the CDR3. CDR3 nucleotide sequence: TGTGCCAGCAGTTTTTATGGCCACAACTATGGCTACACCTTC. Its protein product is CASSFYGHNYGYTF.

The chain is built from TRBV5-1 and TRBJ1-2; 9 nucleotides line up with TRBD1. This CDR3 region has 14 residues. V gave up 4 bases and J gave up 7 bases; unmatched junction bases: 8. Per germline, CDR1 SGHRS and CDR2 YFSETQ. The CDR3 here is CASSTAQGAVGYTF. The CDR3 region has the DNA TGCGCCAGCAGCACCGCACAGGGGGCGGTTGGCTACACCTTC. Using reference TRBV5-1 and TRBJ1-2 for the parts outside the CDR3, the full variable domain is KAGVTQTPRYLIKTRGQQVTLSCSPISGHRSVSWYQQTPGQGLQFLFEYFSETQRNKGNFPGRFSGRQFSNSRSEMNVSTLELGDSALYLCASSTAQGAVGYTFGSGTRLTVV.

This chain uses TRBV27 with TRBJ1-6, with TRBD1 as a possible D gene (5 bases). This CDR3 spans 16 amino acids. V was shortened by 6 bases and J by 0 bases, with 12 bases between the two germline ends. Germline loops: CDR1 MNHEY, CDR2 SMNVEV (reference sequence). Here the CDR3 DNA reads TGTGCCAGCAGGGAGACAGACAGCTCCTATAATTCACCCCTCCACTTT. Its protein product is CASRETDSSYNSPLHF.

The chain is built from TRBV6-1 and TRBJ1-1; 8 bases are shared with TRBD1. V lost 0 bases and J lost 0; bases outside the gene matches: 6. Per the germline V gene, CDR1 is MNHNS and CDR2 is SASEGT. The CDR3 extends over 17 amino acids. The chain's CDR3 is CASSEAWTGIMNTEAFF. CDR3 DNA: TGTGCCAGCAGTGAAGCGTGGACAGGGATCATGAACACTGAAGCTTTCTTT.

V is TRBV25-1 and J is TRBJ1-3; D is unclear. There are 11 residues in the CDR3. Trimming removed 10 bases from V and 1 base from J, with 5 bases in between. Per germline, CDR1 MGHDK and CDR2 SYGVNS. The CDR3 loop reads CAIESGNTIYF. The CDR3 DNA follows: TGTGCCATCGAATCTGGAAACACCATATATTTT.

This clonotype occurred a few times. The DNA for the CDR3 is TGCGCCAGCAGCTTAGGGTGGGGCACTCCCCGAGAGACCCAGTACTTC. This codes for CASSLGWGTPRETQYF. This chain joins TRBV5-1 and TRBJ2-5; TRBD1 is a possible D gene (5 bases). The V and J ends lost 2 bases and 4 bases respectively, with 18 bases between them. The CDR3 runs 16 residues. The V gene's germline CDR1 is SGHRS and CDR2 YFSETQ.

The J gene is TRBJ2-6, the V gene TRBV5-1; 8 bases are a match to TRBD1. After removal of 4 bases from V and 0 bases from J, the junction contained 6 bases not matched to a gene. Germline loops: CDR1 SGHRS, CDR2 YFSETQ. The CDR3 length is 17 residues. The DNA for the CDR3 is TGCGCCAGCAGCCCGGGACAGGTTGACTCTGGGGCCAACGTCCTGACTTTC. As protein: CASSPGQVDSGANVLTF.

The genes are TRBV27 and TRBJ2-5; D is perhaps TRBD2 (5 bases). Trimming shortened V by 3 bases and J by 8 bases, and 19 bases separated the two germline ends. This CDR3 is 15 amino acids long. Germline V gene data show CDR1 as MNHEY and CDR2 as SMNVEV (reference sequence). In nucleotides, the CDR3 is TGTGCCAGCAGTTTGTTCGGACTGAGCCTCAGCACCCAGTACTTC. Encoded protein: CASSLFGLSLSTQYF.

The J gene is TRBJ1-1, the V gene TRBV5-1, with TRBD1 matching over 8 bases. This CDR3 has 13 residues. V trimming: 3 bases; J trimming: 7 bases; junction bases outside the gene matches: 5. CDR1 is SGHRS, CDR2 YFSETQ, per germline. The CDR3 here is CASSWIQGVEAFF. In DNA, the CDR3 is TGCGCCAGCAGCTGGATACAGGGGGTTGAAGCTTTCTTT.

The V call is TRBV20-1, the J call TRBJ2-7; 7 bases match TRBD2. The CDR3 loop spans 12 amino acids. J was trimmed by 2 bases and V by 3 bases; bases with no gene match: 1. Germline V gene sequence: CDR1 DFQATT, CDR2 SNEGSKA (reference sequence). The CDR3 DNA is TGCAGTGCTAGGCGGGAGACCTACGAGCAGTACTTC. Amino acids: CSARRETYEQYF.

The gene calls are TRBV30 and TRBJ1-1; D is unclear. V lost 3 bases and J lost 1, with 9 bases in between. CDR1 is GTSNPN, CDR2 SVGIG, per germline (reference sequence). CDR3 size: 13 residues. CDR3 in DNA: TGTGCCTGGAGATATCACGGGAACACTGAAGCTTTCTTT. Protein product: CAWRYHGNTEAFF.

The chain has TRBV6-1 and TRBJ1-1; D gene ambiguous. The V end was cut by 8 bases, the J end by 1 base, with 11 bases between. From germline, CDR1 is MNHNS and CDR2 SASEGT. This CDR3 has 13 residues. CDR3 loop: CASESPPNTEAFF. The CDR3 nucleotides are TGTGCCAGCGAGAGCCCGCCGAACACTGAAGCTTTCTTT.